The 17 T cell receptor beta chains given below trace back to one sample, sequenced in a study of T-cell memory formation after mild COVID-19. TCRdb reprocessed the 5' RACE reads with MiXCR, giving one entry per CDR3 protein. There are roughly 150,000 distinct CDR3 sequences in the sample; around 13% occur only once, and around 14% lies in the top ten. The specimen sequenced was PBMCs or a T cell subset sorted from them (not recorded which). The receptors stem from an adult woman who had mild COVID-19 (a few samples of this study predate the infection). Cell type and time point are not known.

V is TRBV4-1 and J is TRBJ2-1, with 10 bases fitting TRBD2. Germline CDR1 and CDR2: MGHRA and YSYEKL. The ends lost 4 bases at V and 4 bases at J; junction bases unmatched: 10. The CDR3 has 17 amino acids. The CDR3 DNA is TGCGCCAGCAGCCTCCAGACCTCTAGCGGGGGTTACAATGAGCAGTTCTTC. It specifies CASSLQTSSGGYNEQFF.

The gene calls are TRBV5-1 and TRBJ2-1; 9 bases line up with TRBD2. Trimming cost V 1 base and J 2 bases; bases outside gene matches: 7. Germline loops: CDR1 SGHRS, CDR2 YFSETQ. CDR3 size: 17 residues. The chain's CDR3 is CASSLKLRGGAYNEQFF. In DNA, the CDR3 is TGCGCCAGCAGCTTGAAACTCCGCGGGGGGGCCTACAATGAGCAGTTCTTC.

Here the CDR3 DNA reads TGTGCCAGCAGCTTAGCGGGGGGGATGCAGTTCTTC. Protein: CASSLAGGMQFF. The chain uses TRBV7-8 and TRBJ2-1; 7 nucleotides match TRBD2. Trimming at V came to 0 bases and at J to 12 bases, leaving 2 bases not matched to a gene. Per the germline V gene, CDR1 is SGHVS and CDR2 is FQNEAQ. There are 12 residues in the CDR3.

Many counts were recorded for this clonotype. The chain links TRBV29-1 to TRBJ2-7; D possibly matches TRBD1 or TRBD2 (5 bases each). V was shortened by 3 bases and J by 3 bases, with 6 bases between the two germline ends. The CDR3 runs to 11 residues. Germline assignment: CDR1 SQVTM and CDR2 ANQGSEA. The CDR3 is CSVERGYEQYF. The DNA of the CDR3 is TGCAGCGTTGAGAGGGGCTACGAGCAGTACTTC.

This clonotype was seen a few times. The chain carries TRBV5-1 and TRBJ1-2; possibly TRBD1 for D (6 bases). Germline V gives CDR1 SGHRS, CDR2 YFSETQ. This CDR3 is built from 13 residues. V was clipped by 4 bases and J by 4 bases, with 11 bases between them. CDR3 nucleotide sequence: TGCGCCAGCAGCACGGGACAAGTCTATGGCTACACCTTC. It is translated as CASSTGQVYGYTF.

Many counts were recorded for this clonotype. The CDR3 sequence: CASVVGGGGENEQFF. In DNA form, the CDR3 reads TGTGCCAGCGTCGTCGGAGGGGGGGGCGAGAATGAGCAGTTCTTC. This chain links TRBV27 with TRBJ2-1; D might be TRBD2 (7 bases). Germline CDR1 is MNHEY and CDR2 is SMNVEV (reference sequence). V lost 8 bases and J 7 bases, leaving 21 bases between the germline ends. The CDR3 length is 15 residues.

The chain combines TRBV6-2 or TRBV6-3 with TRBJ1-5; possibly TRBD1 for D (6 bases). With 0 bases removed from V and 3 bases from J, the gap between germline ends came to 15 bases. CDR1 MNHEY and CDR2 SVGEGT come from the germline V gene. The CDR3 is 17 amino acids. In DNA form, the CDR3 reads TGTGCCAGCAGTTACTCGAGGGCGCGGGGGCACAATCAGCCCCAGCATTTT. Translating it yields CASSYSRARGHNQPQHF.

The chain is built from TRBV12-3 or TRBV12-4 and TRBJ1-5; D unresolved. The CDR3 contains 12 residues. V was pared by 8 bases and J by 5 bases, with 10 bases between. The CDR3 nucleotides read TGTGCCAGCTCAGTGGCGCATCAGCCCCAGCATTTT. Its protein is CASSVAHQPQHF.

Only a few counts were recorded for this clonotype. The CDR3 sequence: CASSVRLNGEQYF. The CDR3 DNA is TGTGCCAGTAGTGTACGACTCAACGGGGAGCAGTACTTC. The chain has TRBV19 and TRBJ2-7, with D unresolved. Trimming shortened V by 5 bases and J by 7 bases, and 15 bases separated the two germline ends. This CDR3 comprises 13 residues. CDR1 and CDR2 from the germline V gene are LNHDA and SQIVND (reference sequence).

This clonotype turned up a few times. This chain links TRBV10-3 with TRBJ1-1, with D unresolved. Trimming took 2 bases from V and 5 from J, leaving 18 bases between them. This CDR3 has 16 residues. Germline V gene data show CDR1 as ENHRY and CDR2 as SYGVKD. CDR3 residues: CAISETLSPEVTEAFF. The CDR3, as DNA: TGTGCCATCAGTGAGACTCTGAGCCCCGAGGTAACTGAAGCTTTCTTT.

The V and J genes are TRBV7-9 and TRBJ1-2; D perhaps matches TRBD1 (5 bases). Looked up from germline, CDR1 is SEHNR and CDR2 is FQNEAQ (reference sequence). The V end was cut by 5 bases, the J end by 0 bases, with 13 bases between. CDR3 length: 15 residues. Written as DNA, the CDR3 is TGTGCCAGCAGCCCACGGGGACCCACTAACTATGGCTACACCTTC. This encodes CASSPRGPTNYGYTF.

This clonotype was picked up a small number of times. The CDR3 sequence: CASSASSGVYPTNSAGELFF. The CDR3 coding sequence is TGTGCCAGCAGCGCTTCGTCCGGGGTTTATCCAACGAATTCGGCCGGGGAGCTGTTTTTT. V and J are TRBV7-9 and TRBJ2-2; perhaps TRBD2 as D (5 bases). The V end was cut by 5 bases, the J end by 6 bases, with 31 bases between. Germline V CDR1 and CDR2: SEHNR, FQNEAQ (reference sequence). This CDR3 comprises 20 residues.

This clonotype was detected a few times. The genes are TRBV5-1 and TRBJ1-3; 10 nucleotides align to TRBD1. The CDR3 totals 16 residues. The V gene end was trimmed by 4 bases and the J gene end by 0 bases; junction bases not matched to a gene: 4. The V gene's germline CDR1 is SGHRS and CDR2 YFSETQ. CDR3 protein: CASSMTGGYSGNTIYF. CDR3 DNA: TGCGCCAGCAGCATGACAGGGGGCTACTCTGGAAACACCATATATTTT. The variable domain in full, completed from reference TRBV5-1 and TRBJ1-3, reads KAGVTQTPRYLIKTRGQQVTLSCSPISGHRSVSWYQQTPGQGLQFLFEYFSETQRNKGNFPGRFSGRQFSNSRSEMNVSTLELGDSALYLCASSMTGGYSGNTIYFGEGSWLTVV.

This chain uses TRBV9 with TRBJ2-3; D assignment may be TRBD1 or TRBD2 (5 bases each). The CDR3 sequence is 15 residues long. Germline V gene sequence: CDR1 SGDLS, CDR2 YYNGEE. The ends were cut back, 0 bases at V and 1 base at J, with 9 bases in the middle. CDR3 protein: CASSVDGARTDTQYF. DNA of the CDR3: TGTGCCAGCAGCGTAGACGGGGCACGCACAGATACGCAGTATTTT.

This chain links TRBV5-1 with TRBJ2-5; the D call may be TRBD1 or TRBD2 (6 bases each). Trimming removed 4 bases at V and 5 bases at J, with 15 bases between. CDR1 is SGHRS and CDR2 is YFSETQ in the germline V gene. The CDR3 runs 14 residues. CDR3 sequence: CASSTGGGSETQYF. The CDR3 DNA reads TGCGCCAGCAGCACCGGAGGGGGTTCTGAGACCCAGTACTTC.

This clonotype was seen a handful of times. The CDR3: CAISELSITSYNEQFF. The CDR3 coding sequence is TGTGCCATCAGTGAATTGTCGATAACCTCCTACAATGAGCAGTTCTTC. The chain carries TRBV10-3 and TRBJ2-1; D is uncertain. From germline, CDR1 is ENHRY and CDR2 SYGVKD. This CDR3 spans 16 amino acids. The V end lost 3 bases, the J end lost 0 bases, and 12 bases lay between the germline ends.

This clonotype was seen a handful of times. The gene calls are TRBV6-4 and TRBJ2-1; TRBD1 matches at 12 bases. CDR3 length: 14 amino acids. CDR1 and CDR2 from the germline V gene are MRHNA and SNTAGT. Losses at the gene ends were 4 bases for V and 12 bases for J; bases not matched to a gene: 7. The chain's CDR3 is CASSAGTGGIGQFF. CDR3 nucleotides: TGTGCCAGCAGTGCCGGGACAGGGGGCATCGGGCAGTTCTTC.